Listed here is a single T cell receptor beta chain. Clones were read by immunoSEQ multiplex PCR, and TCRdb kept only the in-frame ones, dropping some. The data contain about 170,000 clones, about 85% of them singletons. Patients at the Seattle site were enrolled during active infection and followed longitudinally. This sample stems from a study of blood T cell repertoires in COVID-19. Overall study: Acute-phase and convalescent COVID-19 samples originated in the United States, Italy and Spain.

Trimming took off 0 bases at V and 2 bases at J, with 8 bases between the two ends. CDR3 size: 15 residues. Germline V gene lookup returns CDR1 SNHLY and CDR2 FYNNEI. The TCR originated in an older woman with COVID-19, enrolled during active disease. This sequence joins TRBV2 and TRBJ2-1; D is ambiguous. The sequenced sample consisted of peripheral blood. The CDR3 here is CASSEARVAYNEQFF. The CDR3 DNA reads TGTGCCAGCAGTGAAGCCCGGGTAGCCTACAATGAGCAGTTCTTC.